This record looks at one T cell receptor (beta chain) sequence and its context. Original methodology: The authors estimated nucleated cell counts from reference gene primer amplification. Some clones are missing from TCRdb's copy, which holds only in-frame ones; the method was immunoSEQ multiplex PCR. The V and J calls and the clone size are those of that table, but D and trimming were determined from the DNA. The table shows 150,000 to 200,000 clones, with roughly 90% occurring only once. The data were obtained in a study of blood T cell repertoires in COVID-19. On the study more broadly: Researchers got acute and convalescent COVID-19 samples from the United States, Italy and Spain. From T cells, B-cell-depleted T cells, or PBMCs came the material, which was cDNA or gDNA.

Recovered participants had two consecutive negative NP/OP PCR tests, healthcare professional clearance, or symptom resolution. V was clipped by 6 bases and J by 3 bases, with 11 bases between them. The germline CDR1 and CDR2 sequences are PRHDT and FYEKMQ (reference sequence). The CDR3 runs 13 residues. The sequencing input was PBMCs or T cells enriched from blood (not recorded which). The sequence was obtained from a woman aged 18-35 years who had recovered from COVID-19. This sequence joins TRBV13 and TRBJ2-5; D ambiguous. Here the CDR3 reads CASRPKLEETQYF. The CDR3 DNA sequence: TGTGCCAGCAGGCCCAAATTAGAAGAGACCCAGTACTTC.